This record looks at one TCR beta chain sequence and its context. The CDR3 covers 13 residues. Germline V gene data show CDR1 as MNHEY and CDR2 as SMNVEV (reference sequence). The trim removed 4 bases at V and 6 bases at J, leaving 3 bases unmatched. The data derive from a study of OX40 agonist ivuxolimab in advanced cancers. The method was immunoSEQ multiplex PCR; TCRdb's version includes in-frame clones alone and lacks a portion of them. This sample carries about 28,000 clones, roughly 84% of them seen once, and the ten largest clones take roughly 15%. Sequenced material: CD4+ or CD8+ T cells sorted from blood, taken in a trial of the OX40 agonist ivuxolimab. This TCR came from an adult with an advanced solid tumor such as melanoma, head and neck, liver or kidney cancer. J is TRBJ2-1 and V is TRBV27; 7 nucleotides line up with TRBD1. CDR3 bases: TGTGCCAGCAGTTGGAACAGGGGCAATGAGCAGTTCTTC. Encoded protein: CASSWNRGNEQFF.